This T cell receptor (beta chain) was observed in a study of blood T cells in healthy people across ages. A sample-barcoded 5' primer and a J-beta primer mix were used in a second PCR of roughly 7 to 11 cycles. One entry per CDR3 protein, called by TCRdb with MiXCR from the 5' RACE reads. The table lists 750,000 to 950,000 distinct CDR3 sequences, roughly 50% of them singletons. The germline V gene has CDR1 MDHEN and CDR2 SYDVKM. This CDR3 region has 15 residues. J lost 5 bases, V lost 6 bases, and 8 bases had no gene match. The sequence was obtained from a man aged 80 or over in good health. The sample was blood. V usage is TRBV28 and J usage is TRBJ2-1; 9 nucleotides align to TRBD1. This CDR3 is CASSMTGGGHNEQFF. For the CDR3, the DNA is TGTGCCAGCAGCATGACAGGGGGAGGCCACAATGAGCAGTTCTTC.